Presented here are 9 T cell receptor beta chains from one specimen sequenced in a study of graft-versus-host responses after intestinal transplantation. TCRdb's copy holds only in-frame clones and misses some; the assay was immunoSEQ multiplex PCR. Counted here are about 39,000 clones, approximately 93% occurring once; the ten biggest clones make up 21%. Antigen specificity for these receptors is unknown. Material: unstimulated CD8+ T cells sorted from spleen or lymph node cells, obtained before transplant. These receptors were obtained from a human donor who was the organ donor for an intestinal transplant.

This clone occurred once. The chain couples TRBV10-3 to TRBJ1-2, with 10 positions matching TRBD1. CDR3 length: 13 residues. V shed 8 bases, J shed 6 bases, and the junction held 6 bases outside the gene matches. Per the germline V gene, CDR1 is ENHRY and CDR2 is SYGVKD. The CDR3 protein is CAIRDRGYDGYTF. In nucleotides, the CDR3 is TGTGCCATCCGGGACAGGGGATATGATGGCTACACCTTC.

This chain links TRBV28 with TRBJ2-7; 7 nucleotides agree with TRBD1. Per the germline V gene, CDR1 is MDHEN and CDR2 is SYDVKM. This CDR3 contains 13 residues. Losses at the gene ends were 10 bases for V and 3 bases for J; bases not matched to a gene: 9. The CDR3 sequence: CATLYAGGYEQYF. CDR3 coding DNA: TGTGCCACTCTGTACGCAGGGGGCTACGAGCAGTACTTC.

The CDR3 loop is CASSKDQREAADTQYF. The DNA of the CDR3 is TGTGCCAGCAGCAAAGACCAGCGGGAGGCAGCAGATACGCAGTATTTT. The chain is built from TRBV21-1 and TRBJ2-3; TRBD2, the table's D call, was not compared with the DNA. TRBV21-1 is listed as a pseudogene. The CDR3 consists of 16 residues.

The V gene is TRBV12-5, the J gene TRBJ2-1; TRBD2 matches 8 bases. This CDR3 region has 15 residues. From germline, CDR1 is LGHNT and CDR2 FRNRAP. J gave up 7 bases and V 6 bases, and 11 bases lay outside the gene matches. This chain's CDR3 is CASGEGLAPGNEQFF. The CDR3, as DNA: TGTGCTAGTGGGGAAGGACTAGCACCTGGAAATGAGCAGTTCTTC.

The chain has TRBV5-8 and TRBJ2-7; D possibly matches TRBD1 or TRBD2 (5 bases each). V was trimmed by 7 bases and J by 3 bases, leaving 17 bases between them. CDR1 and CDR2 from the germline V gene are SGHTS and YDEGEE. CDR3 length: 14 residues. CDR3 sequence (DNA): TGTGCCAGCGAACCCTCAGGGACCGGCTACGAGCAGTACTTC. Translating it yields CASEPSGTGYEQYF.

With respect to this clone: A junction boundary mismatches the germline segment, possibly from a read error. The chain joins TRBV7-7 to TRBJ2-7; 7 nucleotides match TRBD1. CDR1 is SSHAT, CDR2 FNYEAQ, per germline (reference sequence). The CDR3 is 15 amino acids. The DNA for the CDR3 is TGTGCTAGCAGCTACCGACAGGGAAGCTCCTACGAGCAGTACTTC. Residues: CASSYRQGSSYEQYF.

This chain uses TRBV21-1 with TRBJ1-2. TRBV21-1 is a pseudogene. This CDR3 has 12 residues. The CDR3 region is CASSAILYGYTF. In DNA, the CDR3 is TGTGCCAGCAGCGCGATCCTCTATGGCTACACCTTC.

This clone was detected only once. The gene calls are TRBV5-1 and TRBJ1-1; D gene unclear. This CDR3 is built from 14 residues. The germline V and J ends were trimmed by 2 bases and 1 base, with 9 bases remaining between them. The germline V gene encodes CDR1 SGHRS and CDR2 YFSETQ. In nucleotides, the CDR3 is TGCGCCAGCAGCTTACTAGACAAGAACACTGAAGCTTTCTTT. It translates to CASSLLDKNTEAFF.

This chain uses TRBV5-8 with TRBJ1-1, with 7 bases aligning to TRBD1. The CDR3 sequence is 15 residues long. Trimming took 4 bases from V and 4 from J; bases not matched to a gene: 10. CDR1 and CDR2 (germline): SGHTS, YDEGEE. CDR3 DNA sequence: TGTGCCAGCAGCCCAGGGGGGTTAGGATCCACTGAAGCTTTCTTT. It yields the protein CASSPGGLGSTEAFF.